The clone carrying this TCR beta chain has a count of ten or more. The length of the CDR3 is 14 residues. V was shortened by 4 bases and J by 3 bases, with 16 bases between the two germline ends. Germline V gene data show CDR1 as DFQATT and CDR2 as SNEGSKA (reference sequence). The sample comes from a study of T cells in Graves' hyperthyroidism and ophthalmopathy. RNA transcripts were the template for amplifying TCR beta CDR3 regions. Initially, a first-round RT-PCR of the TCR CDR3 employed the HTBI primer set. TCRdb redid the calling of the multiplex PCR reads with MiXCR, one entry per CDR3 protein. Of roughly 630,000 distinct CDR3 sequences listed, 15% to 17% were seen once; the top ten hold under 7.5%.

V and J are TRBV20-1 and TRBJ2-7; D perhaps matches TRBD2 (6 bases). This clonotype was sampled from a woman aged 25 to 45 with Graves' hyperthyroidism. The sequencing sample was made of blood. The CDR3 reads CSATPPGEYYEQYF. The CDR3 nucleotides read TGCAGTGCTACGCCCCCGGGGGAGTACTACGAGCAGTACTTC.